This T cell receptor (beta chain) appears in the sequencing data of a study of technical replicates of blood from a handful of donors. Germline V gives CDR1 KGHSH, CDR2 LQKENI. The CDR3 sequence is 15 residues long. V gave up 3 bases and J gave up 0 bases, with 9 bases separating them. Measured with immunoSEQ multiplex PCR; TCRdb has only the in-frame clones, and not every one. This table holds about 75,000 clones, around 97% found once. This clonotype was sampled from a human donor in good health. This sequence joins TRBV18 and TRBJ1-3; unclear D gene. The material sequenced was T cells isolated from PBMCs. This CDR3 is CASSPAEDSGNTIYF. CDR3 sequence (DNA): TGTGCCAGCTCACCCGCGGAAGACTCTGGAAACACCATATATTTT.